Below, 23 T cell receptor beta chains from the same sample are listed, as sequenced in a study of shared clonotypes between healthy human individuals. The table came from immunoSEQ multiplex PCR; TCRdb's copy has only in-frame clones and leaves some out. The sample records under 1 million clones, 90% to 98% being singletons. Cells designated naive CD8 were CD45RO-negative and were positively selected for CCR7, with terminally differentiated effector memory CD45RA+ cells excluded. Sequencing was done on a sample of naive CD8+ T cells sorted from blood. These receptors came from a young man in good health.

This clone has just one count. The V call is TRBV7-2, the J call TRBJ2-7; 7 bases line up with TRBD2. CDR1 and CDR2 (germline): SGHTA, FQGNSA. This CDR3 is built from 14 residues. V lost 0 bases to trimming and J lost 3 bases; unmatched junction nucleotides: 2. CDR3 DNA sequence: TGTGCCAGCAGCTTAGCGGGAGGGAACTACGAGCAGTACTTC. Its translation is CASSLAGGNYEQYF.

The chain carries TRBV5-6 and TRBJ2-7, with 7 bases that match TRBD2. Germline CDR1 is SGHDT and CDR2 is YYEEEE. With V trimmed by 6 bases and J by 2 bases, 8 bases remained unmatched. The CDR3 runs 14 residues. CDR3 sequence (DNA): TGTGCCAGCACGAGGACTAGTTTTCCCTACGAGCAGTACTTC. Translating gives CASTRTSFPYEQYF.

As regards this clone: Within the sample, other DNA sequences also encode this same CDR3. This chain uses TRBV27 with TRBJ2-3; D remains ambiguous. Germline CDR1 MNHEY, CDR2 SMNVEV (reference sequence). The CDR3 covers 12 residues. Trimming left V 1 base short and J 5 bases short, with 4 bases between. The CDR3 loop reads CASSLLEDTQYF. Written as DNA, the CDR3 is TGTGCCAGCAGTTTATTGGAAGATACGCAGTATTTT.

The chain is built from TRBV7-8 and TRBJ2-2, with D tentatively TRBD2 (5 bases). V was clipped by 3 bases and J by 5 bases, with 13 bases between them. CDR1 SGHVS and CDR2 FQNEAQ come from the germline V gene. The CDR3 is made up of 15 amino acids. The CDR3 coding sequence is TGTGCCAGCAGCTTGGAACTAGTTGCTACCGGGGAGCTGTTTTTT. Translated, it gives CASSLELVATGELFF.

The V call is TRBV10-3, the J call TRBJ2-7; 11 positions agree with TRBD2. The CDR3 is made up of 16 amino acids. J gave up 1 base and V 4 bases, and 6 bases lay outside the gene matches. Germline V gene sequence: CDR1 ENHRY, CDR2 SYGVKD. The CDR3 nucleotides are TGTGCCATCAGTGCCTTACTAGCGGGAGTTTCCTACGAGCAGTACTTC. This encodes CAISALLAGVSYEQYF.

The chain combines TRBV6-6 with TRBJ2-1; 9 bases map to TRBD2. The CDR3 length is 16 residues. Germline trimming cut 6 bases from V and 5 bases from J; bases unmatched to any gene: 11. Germline V lookup: CDR1 MNHNY, CDR2 SVGAGI (reference sequence). The CDR3 DNA is TGTGCCAGCAGCCTATCCGGGACTAGCCTCCACAATGAGCAGTTCTTC. As protein: CASSLSGTSLHNEQFF.

The rearrangement joins TRBV27 to TRBJ1-2, with 7 bases aligning to TRBD1. CDR1 is MNHEY, CDR2 SMNVEV, per germline (reference sequence). The trim removed 6 bases at V and 8 bases at J, leaving 15 bases unmatched. This CDR3 has 15 residues. This CDR3 reads CASSMYTGTAIGYTF. In nucleotides, the CDR3 is TGTGCCAGCAGCATGTACACCGGGACAGCCATCGGCTACACCTTC.

This clone was seen just once. This chain connects TRBV2 to TRBJ2-7, with 10 bases lining up with TRBD2. Germline CDR1 SNHLY, CDR2 FYNNEI. J lost 4 bases, V lost 6 bases, and 6 bases had no gene match. This CDR3 spans 14 amino acids. CDR3 amino acids: CASSRTSGTYEQYF. The CDR3 DNA follows: TGTGCCAGCAGCCGGACTAGCGGCACGTACGAGCAGTACTTC.

J is TRBJ2-7 and V is TRBV6-1, with a weak D call TRBD2 (5 bases). Germline V gene sequence: CDR1 MNHNS, CDR2 SASEGT. This CDR3 spans 15 amino acids. Trimming took off 3 bases at V and 2 bases at J, with 14 bases between the two ends. CDR3 nucleotides: TGTGCCAGCAGTGATCTTTTGAGGGTTACCTACGAGCAGTACTTC. It yields the protein CASSDLLRVTYEQYF.

V gene TRBV6-5 combines with J gene TRBJ2-7; 8 positions match TRBD1. Germline-derived CDR1 and CDR2 are MNHEY and SVGAGI. The CDR3 loop spans 13 amino acids. V shed 2 bases, J shed 7 bases, and the junction held 4 bases outside the gene matches. The CDR3 DNA follows: TGTGCCAGCAGTTACGACAGGGGTTGGGAGCAGTACTTC. Translation gives CASSYDRGWEQYF.

CDR3 sequence: CASSLYGQSNEQFF. DNA of the CDR3: TGTGCCAGCAGCCTCTACGGACAGAGCAATGAGCAGTTCTTC. The V gene is TRBV28, the J gene TRBJ2-1; D might be TRBD1 (6 bases). The CDR3 is 14 residues long. V lost 6 bases and J lost 6, with 15 bases in between. Germline loops: CDR1 MDHEN, CDR2 SYDVKM.

This sequence joins TRBV9 and TRBJ2-6; the match to TRBD1 covers 12 bases. CDR3 length equals 18 residues. V was clipped by 3 bases and J by 3 bases; unmatched bases: 7. The germline gives CDR1 SGDLS, CDR2 YYNGEE. Here the CDR3 DNA reads TGTGCCAGCAGCGGTCGGGGACAGGGGGCGCTTGGGGCCAACGTCCTGACTTTC. This gives the protein CASSGRGQGALGANVLTF. The full variable domain, in which reference TRBV9 and TRBJ2-6 provide the parts outside the CDR3, is DSGVTQTPKHLITATGQRVTLRCSPRSGDLSVYWYQQSLDQGLQFLIQYYNGEERAKGNILERFSAQQFPDLHSELNLSSLELGDSALYFCASSGRGQGALGANVLTFGAGSRLTVL.

This chain connects TRBV27 to TRBJ2-5; unclear D gene. The CDR3 is 11 amino acids. V was shortened by 2 bases and J by 6 bases, with 4 bases between the two germline ends. Looked up from germline, CDR1 is MNHEY and CDR2 is SMNVEV (reference sequence). In DNA, the CDR3 is TGTGCCAGCAGTTTAAGGAAGACCCAGTACTTC. It is translated as CASSLRKTQYF.

The CDR3 here is CASSFGVGSNQPQHF. The CDR3, as DNA: TGTGCCAGCAGCTTCGGAGTAGGAAGCAATCAGCCCCAGCATTTT. The genes are TRBV7-8 and TRBJ1-5; D is unclear. The CDR3 loop spans 15 amino acids. Trimming stripped 3 bases from V and 1 base from J, with 10 bases between. Germline CDR1 SGHVS, CDR2 FQNEAQ.

Of note for this clone: Within the sample, other DNA sequences also encode this same CDR3. The rearrangement joins TRBV19 to TRBJ1-1; D ambiguous. The CDR3 contains 12 residues. The germline V gene has CDR1 LNHDA and CDR2 SQIVND (reference sequence). Trimming removed 1 base at V and 4 bases at J, with 4 bases between. The CDR3 is CASSIGSTEAFF. CDR3 coding DNA: TGTGCCAGTAGTATAGGTAGCACTGAAGCTTTCTTT.

The V call is TRBV9, the J call TRBJ2-1; D may be TRBD1 (6 bases). This CDR3 region has 16 residues. V lost 0 bases and J lost 8, with 18 bases in between. Germline V gene lookup returns CDR1 SGDLS and CDR2 YYNGEE. In DNA form, the CDR3 reads TGTGCCAGCAGCGTAGCAGCAGGGGACCCACTGTATGAGCAGTTCTTC. This codes for CASSVAAGDPLYEQFF.

The V call is TRBV27, the J call TRBJ2-3; D not certain. The CDR3 has 15 residues. The V end lost 4 bases, the J end lost 3 bases, and 14 bases lay between the germline ends. The germline gives CDR1 MNHEY, CDR2 SMNVEV (reference sequence). The CDR3 coding sequence is TGTGCCAGCAGTTCCCGGTCCCCCCTGACAGATACGCAGTATTTT. Protein sequence: CASSSRSPLTDTQYF.

Concerning this clone itself: The junction departs from germline at one end; a sequencing error may be responsible. The rearrangement joins TRBV7-7 to TRBJ2-5; D is uncertain. The CDR3 extends over 15 amino acids. The V gene's germline CDR1 is SSHAT and CDR2 FNYEAQ (reference sequence). The chain's CDR3 is CASSLRAGGQETQYF. The CDR3 bases are TGTGCTAGCAGCTTAAGGGCAGGCGGCCAAGAGACCCAGTACTTC.

The chain carries TRBV6-5 and TRBJ2-2, with TRBD1 matching over 7 bases. Germline V gene lookup returns CDR1 MNHEY and CDR2 SVGAGI. The CDR3 is 15 amino acids. The J segment lost 4 bases and the V segment lost 2 bases, leaving 4 bases of the junction unmatched. The CDR3 nucleotides are TGTGCCAGCAGTTACAGGGGGCTAGGCACCGGGGAGCTGTTTTTT. Its protein product is CASSYRGLGTGELFF.

The chain has TRBV27 and TRBJ1-1; D unclear. Trimming left V 0 bases short and J 1 base short, with 21 bases between. Looked up from germline, CDR1 is MNHEY and CDR2 is SMNVEV (reference sequence). The CDR3 is 19 residues long. CDR3 sequence: CASSLSIGISKHKNTEAFF. The CDR3 nucleotides are TGTGCCAGCAGTTTATCGATCGGTATTTCGAAGCATAAGAACACTGAAGCTTTCTTT.

The CDR3: CASSPPQGEYEQYF. The CDR3, as DNA: TGTGCCAGCTCACCACCGCAGGGGGAGTACGAGCAGTACTTC. The V and J genes are TRBV18 and TRBJ2-7, with 7 bases matching TRBD1. There are 14 residues in the CDR3. From germline, CDR1 is KGHSH and CDR2 LQKENI. V lost 0 bases and J lost 4; bases outside the gene matches: 3.

The V gene is TRBV7-9, the J gene TRBJ1-1, with 10 bases aligning to TRBD1. Germline V lookup: CDR1 SEHNR, CDR2 FQNEAQ (reference sequence). The trim removed 6 bases at V and 1 base at J, leaving 2 bases unmatched. This CDR3 comprises 14 residues. This chain's CDR3 is CASRGQGGNTEAFF. The CDR3 DNA reads TGTGCCAGCAGAGGACAGGGGGGGAACACTGAAGCTTTCTTT.

V and J are TRBV5-1 and TRBJ2-7, with D possibly TRBD2 on 5 matching bases. The germline gives CDR1 SGHRS, CDR2 YFSETQ. The ends were cut back, 2 bases at V and 3 bases at J, with 12 bases in the middle. The CDR3 spans 14 residues. CDR3 region: CASSFNREYYEQYF. For the CDR3, the DNA is TGCGCCAGCAGCTTCAACCGGGAATACTACGAGCAGTACTTC. Complete variable domain (other parts from reference TRBV5-1 and TRBJ2-7): KAGVTQTPRYLIKTRGQQVTLSCSPISGHRSVSWYQQTPGQGLQFLFEYFSETQRNKGNFPGRFSGRQFSNSRSEMNVSTLELGDSALYLCASSFNREYYEQYFGPGTRLTVT.